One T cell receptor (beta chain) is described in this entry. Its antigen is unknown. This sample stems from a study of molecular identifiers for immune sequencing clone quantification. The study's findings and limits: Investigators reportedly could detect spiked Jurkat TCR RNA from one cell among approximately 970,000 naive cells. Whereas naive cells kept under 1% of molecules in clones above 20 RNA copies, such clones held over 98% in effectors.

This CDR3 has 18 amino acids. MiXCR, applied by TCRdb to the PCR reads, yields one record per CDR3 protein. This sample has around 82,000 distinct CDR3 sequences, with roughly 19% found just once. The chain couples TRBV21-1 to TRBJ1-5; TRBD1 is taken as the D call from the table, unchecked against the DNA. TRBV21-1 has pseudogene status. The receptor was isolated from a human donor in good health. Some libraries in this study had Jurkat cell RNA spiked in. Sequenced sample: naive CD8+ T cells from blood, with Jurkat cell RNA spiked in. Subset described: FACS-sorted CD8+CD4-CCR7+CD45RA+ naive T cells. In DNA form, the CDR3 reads TGTGCCAGTACCCAACTTCCCAGGGTTGGTTTTTACAATCAGCCCCAGCATTTT. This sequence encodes CASTQLPRVGFYNQPQHF.